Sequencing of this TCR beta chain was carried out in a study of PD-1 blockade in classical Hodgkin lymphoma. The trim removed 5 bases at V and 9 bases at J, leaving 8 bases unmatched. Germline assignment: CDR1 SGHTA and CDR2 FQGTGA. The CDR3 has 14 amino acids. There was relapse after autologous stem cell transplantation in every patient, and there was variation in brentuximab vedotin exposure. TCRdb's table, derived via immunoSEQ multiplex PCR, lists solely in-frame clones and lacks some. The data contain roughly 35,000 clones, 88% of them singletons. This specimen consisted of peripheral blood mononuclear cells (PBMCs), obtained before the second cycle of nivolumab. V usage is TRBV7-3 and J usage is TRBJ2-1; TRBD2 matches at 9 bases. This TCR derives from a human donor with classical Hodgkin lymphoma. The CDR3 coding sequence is TGTGCCAGCAGCACTACCGGGACTAGCATTGAGCAGTTCTTC. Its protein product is CASSTTGTSIEQFF. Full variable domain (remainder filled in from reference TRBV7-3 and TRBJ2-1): GAGVSQTPSNKVTEKGKYVELRCDPISGHTALYWYRQSLGQGPEFLIYFQGTGAADDSGLPNDRFFAVRPEGSVSTLKIQRTERGDSAVYLCASSTTGTSIEQFFGPGTRLTVL.